This TCR beta chain was profiled in a study of blood T cell repertoires in COVID-19. About the study: Acute and convalescent COVID-19 samples came from the United States, Italy and Spain. PBMCs, B-cell-depleted T cells, or T cells were the source of the cDNA or gDNA that made up the material.

In the original processing: Reference gene primer amplification in the assay estimated nucleated cell counts. Produced via immunoSEQ multiplex PCR; TCRdb's table is partial and in-frame only. The D gene and trimming were derived from the DNA, and the V and J assignments and clone size from that table. The data show about 350,000 clones, 91% seen once. This clone was seen only once. Germline V gives CDR1 MGHRA, CDR2 YSYEKL. This CDR3 is 19 amino acids long. Trimming took off 4 bases at V and 0 bases at J, with 24 bases between the two ends. The source is a woman aged 18-30 years who had recovered from COVID-19. Sample: peripheral blood. The V call is TRBV4-1, the J call TRBJ1-1, with D perhaps matching TRBD1 (6 bases). The CDR3 nucleotides are TGCGCCAGCAGCCCCCGAACCCCGGGACAAGGACTTATGAACACTGAAGCTTTCTTT. Its translation is CASSPRTPGQGLMNTEAFF.